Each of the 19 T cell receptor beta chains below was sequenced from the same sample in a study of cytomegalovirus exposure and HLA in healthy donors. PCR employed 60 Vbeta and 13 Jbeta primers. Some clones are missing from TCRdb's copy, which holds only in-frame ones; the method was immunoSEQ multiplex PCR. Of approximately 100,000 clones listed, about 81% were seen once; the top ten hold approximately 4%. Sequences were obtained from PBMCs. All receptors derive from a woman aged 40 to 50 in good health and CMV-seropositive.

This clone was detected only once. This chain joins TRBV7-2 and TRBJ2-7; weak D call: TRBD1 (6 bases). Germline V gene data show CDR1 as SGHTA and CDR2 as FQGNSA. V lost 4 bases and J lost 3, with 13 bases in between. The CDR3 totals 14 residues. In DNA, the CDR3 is TGTGCCAGCAGCTCAAGGACAGTTAGCTACGAGCAGTACTTC. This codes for CASSSRTVSYEQYF.

CDR3 in amino acids: CASTSVGELFF. CDR3 DNA sequence: TGTGCCAGTACTAGCGTCGGGGAGCTGTTTTTT. V usage is TRBV19 and J usage is TRBJ2-2; TRBD2 is a possible D gene (6 bases). V was cut by 7 bases and J by 7 bases, with 7 bases left in between. CDR1 is LNHDA and CDR2 is SQIVND in the germline V gene (reference sequence). This CDR3 region has 11 residues.

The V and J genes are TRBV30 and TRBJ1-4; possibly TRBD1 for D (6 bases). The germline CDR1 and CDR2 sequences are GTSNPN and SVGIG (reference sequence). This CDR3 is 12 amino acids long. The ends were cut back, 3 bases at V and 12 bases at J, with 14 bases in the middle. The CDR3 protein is CAWSADSSELFF. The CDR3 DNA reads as TGTGCCTGGAGCGCGGACAGTTCAGAACTGTTTTTT.

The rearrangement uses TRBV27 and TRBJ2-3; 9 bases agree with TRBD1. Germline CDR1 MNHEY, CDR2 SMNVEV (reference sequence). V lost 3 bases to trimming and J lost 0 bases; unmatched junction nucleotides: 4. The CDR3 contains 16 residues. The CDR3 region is CASSFRDRASTDTQYF. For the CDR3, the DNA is TGTGCCAGCAGTTTCCGGGACAGGGCCAGCACAGATACGCAGTATTTT.

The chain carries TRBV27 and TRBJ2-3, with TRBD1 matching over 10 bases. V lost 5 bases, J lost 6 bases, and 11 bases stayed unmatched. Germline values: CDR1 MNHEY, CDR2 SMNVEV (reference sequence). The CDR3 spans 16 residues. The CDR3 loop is CASSGFRDRGSDTQYF. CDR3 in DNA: TGTGCCAGCAGTGGATTCCGGGACAGGGGAAGTGATACGCAGTATTTT.

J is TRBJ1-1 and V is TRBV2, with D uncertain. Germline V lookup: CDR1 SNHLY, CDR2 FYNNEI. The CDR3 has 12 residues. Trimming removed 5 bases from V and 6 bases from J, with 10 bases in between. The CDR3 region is CASSTDLSEAFF. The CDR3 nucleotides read TGTGCCAGCAGTACCGACTTGTCTGAAGCTTTCTTT. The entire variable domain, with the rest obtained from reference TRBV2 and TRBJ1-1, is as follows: EPEVTQTPSHQVTQMGQEVILRCVPISNHLYFYWYRQILGQKVEFLVSFYNNEISEKSEIFDDQFSVERPDGSNFTLKIRSTKLEDSAMYFCASSTDLSEAFFGQGTRLTVV.

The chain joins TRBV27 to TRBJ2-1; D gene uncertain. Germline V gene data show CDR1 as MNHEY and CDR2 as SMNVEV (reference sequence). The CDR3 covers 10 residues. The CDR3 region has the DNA TGTGGGTCAGGCTACAATGAGCAGTTCTTC. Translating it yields CGSGYNEQFF.

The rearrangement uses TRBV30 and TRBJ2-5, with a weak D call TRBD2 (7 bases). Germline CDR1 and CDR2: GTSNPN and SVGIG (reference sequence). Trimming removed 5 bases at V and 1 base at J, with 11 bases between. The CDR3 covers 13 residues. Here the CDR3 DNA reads TGTGCCTGGGGGAGGGGGTCCCAAGAGACCCAGTACTTC. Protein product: CAWGRGSQETQYF.

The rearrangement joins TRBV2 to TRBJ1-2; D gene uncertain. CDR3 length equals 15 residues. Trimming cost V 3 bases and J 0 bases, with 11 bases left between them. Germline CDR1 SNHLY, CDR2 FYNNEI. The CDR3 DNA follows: TGTGCCAGCAGTGATAGTGGCACTACTAACTATGGCTACACCTTC. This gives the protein CASSDSGTTNYGYTF.

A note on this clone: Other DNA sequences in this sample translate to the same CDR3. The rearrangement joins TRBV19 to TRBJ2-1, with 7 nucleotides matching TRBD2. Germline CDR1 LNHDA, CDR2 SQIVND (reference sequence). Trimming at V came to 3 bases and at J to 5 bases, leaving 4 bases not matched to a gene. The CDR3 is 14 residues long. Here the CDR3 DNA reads TGTGCCAGTAGTATTAGGGACTACGACAATGAGCAGTTCTTC. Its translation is CASSIRDYDNEQFF. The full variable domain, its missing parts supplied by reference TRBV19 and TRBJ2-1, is DGGITQSPKYLFRKEGQNVTLSCEQNLNHDAMYWYRQDPGQGLRLIYYSQIVNDFQKGDIAEGYSVSREKKESFPLTVTSAQKNPTAFYLCASSIRDYDNEQFFGPGTRLTVL.

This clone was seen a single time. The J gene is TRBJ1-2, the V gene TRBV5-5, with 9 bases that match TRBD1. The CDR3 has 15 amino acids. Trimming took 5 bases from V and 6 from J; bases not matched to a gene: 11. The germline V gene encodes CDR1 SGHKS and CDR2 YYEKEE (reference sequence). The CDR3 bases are TGTGCCAGCAGTAGCGACGGACAGGGGCCCCATGGCTACACCTTC. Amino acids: CASSSDGQGPHGYTF.

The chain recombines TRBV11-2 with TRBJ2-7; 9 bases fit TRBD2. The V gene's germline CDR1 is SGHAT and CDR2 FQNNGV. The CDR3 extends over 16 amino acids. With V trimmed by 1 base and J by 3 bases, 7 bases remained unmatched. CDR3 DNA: TGTGCCAGCAGCTTAGGGCTGGGACTAGCATTCTACGAGCAGTACTTC. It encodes CASSLGLGLAFYEQYF.

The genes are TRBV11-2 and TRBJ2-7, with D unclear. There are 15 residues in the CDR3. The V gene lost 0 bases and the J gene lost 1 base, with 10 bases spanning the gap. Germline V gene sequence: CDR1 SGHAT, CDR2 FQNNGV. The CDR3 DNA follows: TGTGCCAGCAGCTTAGATCTGCGCGCTTCCTACGAGCAGTACTTC. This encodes CASSLDLRASYEQYF.

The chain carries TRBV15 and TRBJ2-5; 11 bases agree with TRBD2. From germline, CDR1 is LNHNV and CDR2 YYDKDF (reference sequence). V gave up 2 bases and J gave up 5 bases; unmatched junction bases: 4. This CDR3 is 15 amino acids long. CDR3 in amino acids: CATSRTSGSRETQYF. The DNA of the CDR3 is TGTGCCACCAGCAGAACTAGCGGGAGCCGCGAGACCCAGTACTTC.

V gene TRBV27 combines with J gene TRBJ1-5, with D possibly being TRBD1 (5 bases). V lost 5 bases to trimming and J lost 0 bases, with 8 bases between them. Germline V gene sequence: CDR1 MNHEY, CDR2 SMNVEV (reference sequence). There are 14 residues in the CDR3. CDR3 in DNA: TGTGCCAGCAGTGAACAGGATAGCAATCAGCCCCAGCATTTT. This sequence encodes CASSEQDSNQPQHF.

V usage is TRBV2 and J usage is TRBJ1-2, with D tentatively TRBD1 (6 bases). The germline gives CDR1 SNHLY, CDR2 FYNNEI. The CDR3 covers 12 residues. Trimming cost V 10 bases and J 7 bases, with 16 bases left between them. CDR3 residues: CANMIQGGGYTF. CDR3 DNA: TGTGCCAACATGATACAGGGTGGTGGCTACACCTTC.

This CDR3 is CASIGDSGQREAFF. The CDR3 DNA reads as TGTGCCAGCATAGGAGACAGTGGGCAACGTGAAGCTTTCTTT. The chain combines TRBV2 with TRBJ1-1; D may be TRBD1 (5 bases). Germline V gene data show CDR1 as SNHLY and CDR2 as FYNNEI. V lost 7 bases and J lost 7, with 19 bases in between. This CDR3 is built from 14 residues.

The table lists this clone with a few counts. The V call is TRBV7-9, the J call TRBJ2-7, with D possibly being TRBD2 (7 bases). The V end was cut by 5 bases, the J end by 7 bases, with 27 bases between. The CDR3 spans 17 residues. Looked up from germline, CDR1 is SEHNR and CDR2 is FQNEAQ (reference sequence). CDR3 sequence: CASSPKTGGGSTREQYF. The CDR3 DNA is TGTGCCAGCAGCCCCAAGACGGGGGGCGGGAGTACCCGAGAGCAGTACTTC.

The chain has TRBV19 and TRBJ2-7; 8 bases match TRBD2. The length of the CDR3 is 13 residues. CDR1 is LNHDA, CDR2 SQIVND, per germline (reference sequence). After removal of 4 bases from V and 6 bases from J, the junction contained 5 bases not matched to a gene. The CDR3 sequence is CASSKRENTEQYF. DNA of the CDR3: TGTGCCAGTAGTAAGCGGGAGAATACCGAGCAGTACTTC. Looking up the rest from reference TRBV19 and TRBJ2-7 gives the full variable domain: DGGITQSPKYLFRKEGQNVTLSCEQNLNHDAMYWYRQDPGQGLRLIYYSQIVNDFQKGDIAEGYSVSREKKESFPLTVTSAQKNPTAFYLCASSKRENTEQYFGPGTRLTVT.